This is a list of T cell receptor beta chains from one sample in a study of cytomegalovirus exposure and HLA in healthy donors. Sequencing used immunoSEQ multiplex PCR; TCRdb keeps in-frame clones, though not all of them. The data hold more than 150,000 clones, with about 80% observed a single time. Sequencing was done on a sample of PBMCs. These receptor sequences come from a woman aged 30 to 39 in good health and CMV-seronegative. Each CDR3 is given with its conserved first and last residue. D genes are given only for firm matches. Some rows mark clone size as missing; the rest say once, few, many or name a class of expanded clone.

>TRBV30|few|NA|TRBJ2-3
CAWSVGSRDTQYF
TGTGCCTGGAGTGTGGGCAGCCGCGATACGCAGTATTTT
>TRBV7-9|NA|TRBD2|TRBJ2-1
CASSFGAGEDEQFF
TGTGCCAGCAGCTTCGGAGCGGGGGAGGATGAGCAGTTCTTC
>TRBV6-6|NA|TRBD1|TRBJ1-5
CASSQTGGDSNQPQHF
TGTGCCAGCAGCCAAACAGGGGGGGATAGCAATCAGCCCCAGCATTTT
>TRBV5-8|NA|NA|TRBJ1-5
CASSLTGGGQPQHF
TGTGCCAGCAGCTTGACGGGGGGAGGTCAGCCCCAGCATTTT
>TRBV9|NA|TRBD2|TRBJ2-3
CASSRLLAGGPVTQYF
TGTGCCAGCAGCCGTCTCTTAGCGGGGGGGCCTGTTACGCAGTATTTT
>TRBV15|NA|TRBD2|TRBJ2-5
CATSGGTSGEETQYF
TGTGCCACCAGCGGGGGGACTAGCGGGGAAGAGACCCAGTACTTC
>TRBV10-2|NA|TRBD1|TRBJ2-1
CASIGQVSNEQFF
TGCGCCAGCATCGGACAGGTCTCAAATGAGCAGTTCTTC
>TRBV30|NA|NA|TRBJ2-2
CAWSGGHANTGELFF
TGTGCCTGGAGTGGAGGGCACGCGAACACCGGGGAGCTGTTTTTT
>TRBV5-8|NA|NA|TRBJ1-5
CASSLWGSLYSNQPQHF
TGTGCCAGCAGCTTGTGGGGCAGCCTCTATAGCAATCAGCCCCAGCATTTT
>TRBV29-1|NA|TRBD1|TRBJ1-2
CSAWDRWQAYTF
TGCAGCGCTTGGGACAGATGGCAGGCCTACACCTTC
>TRBV7-2|NA|TRBD1|TRBJ1-1
CASRDQGETEAFF
TGTGCCAGCAGAGATCAGGGGGAGACTGAAGCTTTCTTT
>TRBV6-1|NA|TRBD1|TRBJ2-5
CASSGRRTGRQETQYF
TGTGCCAGCAGTGGAAGAAGGACAGGACGCCAAGAGACCCAGTACTTC
>TRBV7-2|NA|NA|TRBJ1-5
CASSLRVFQPQHF
TGTGCCAGCAGCTTACGGGTCTTTCAGCCCCAGCATTTT
>TRBV5-1|once|NA|TRBJ2-5
CASSLGADYQETQYF
TGCGCCAGCAGCTTGGGAGCCGATTACCAAGAGACCCAGTACTTC
>TRBV19|few|TRBD1|TRBJ1-6
CASSPGTGGSGSYNSPLHF
TGTGCCAGTAGTCCAGGGACAGGGGGTTCTGGCTCCTATAATTCACCCCTCCACTTT
>TRBV6-1|NA|TRBD1|TRBJ1-4
CASSSWTGVDEKLFF
TGTGCCAGCAGTTCGTGGACAGGGGTGGATGAAAAACTGTTTTTT
>TRBV2|once|TRBD1|TRBJ2-1
CARGGTGQVYNEQFF
TGTGCCAGAGGGGGCACGGGACAGGTCTACAATGAGCAGTTCTTC
>TRBV7-2|NA|TRBD1|TRBJ1-5
CASSLATGGNQPQHF
TGTGCCAGCAGCTTAGCGACAGGGGGAAATCAGCCCCAGCATTTT
>TRBV5-1|NA|TRBD1|TRBJ2-3
CASSPGTGKDTQYF
TGCGCCAGCAGCCCCGGGACAGGTAAAGATACGCAGTATTTT
>TRBV6-8|few|TRBD2|TRBJ2-1
CASSNGTSGGNEQFF
TGTGCCAGCAGCAATGGGACTAGCGGGGGGAATGAGCAGTTCTTC
>TRBV19|NA|TRBD1|TRBJ2-7
CASSIGYSVRDSQDYEQYF
TGTGCCAGTAGTATAGGTTACTCTGTCCGGGACAGTCAAGACTACGAGCAGTACTTC
>TRBV9|NA|NA|TRBJ2-2
CASSVLQINTGELFF
TGTGCCAGCAGCGTTTTACAGATTAACACCGGGGAGCTGTTTTTT
>TRBV7-6|NA|TRBD1|TRBJ2-4
CASSLGTGGGGNIQYF
TGTGCCAGCAGCTTAGGGACAGGGGGCGGAGGAAACATTCAGTACTTC
>TRBV27|NA|TRBD1|TRBJ2-1
CASSHTGGGYNEQFF
TGTGCCAGCAGTCACACAGGGGGCGGGTACAATGAGCAGTTCTTC
>TRBV9|NA|NA|TRBJ2-5
CASSVVATQETQYF
TGTGCCAGCAGCGTAGTGGCCACCCAAGAGACCCAGTACTTC
>TRBV4-3|NA|NA|TRBJ2-2
CASSQGQNTGELFF
TGCGCCAGCAGCCAAGGTCAGAACACCGGGGAGCTGTTTTTT
>TRBV6-6|NA|TRBD1|TRBJ1-1
CASSEQGVYTEAFF
TGTGCCAGCAGCGAGCAGGGGGTGTACACTGAAGCTTTCTTT
>TRBV29-1|NA|TRBD2|TRBJ2-3
CSAFGLAVGPDTQYF
TGCAGCGCCTTCGGACTAGCGGTTGGGCCAGATACGCAGTATTTT
>TRBV6-1|NA|TRBD1|TRBJ1-6
CASTLGGQGNSPLHF
TGTGCCAGCACCCTTGGGGGACAGGGTAATTCACCCCTCCACTTT
>TRBV19|NA|NA|TRBJ1-5
CASSILQIGQPQHF
TGTGCCAGTAGTATCCTCCAAATCGGTCAGCCCCAGCATTTT
>TRBV30|NA|NA|TRBJ1-1
CAWSLGSASGAFF
TGTGCCTGGAGTCTCGGGTCGGCTTCGGGAGCTTTCTTT
>TRBV6-6|NA|TRBD2|TRBJ2-1
CASRKVGGSSYNEQFF
TGTGCCAGCAGAAAAGTGGGGGGGAGTTCCTACAATGAGCAGTTCTTC
>TRBV5-1|NA|TRBD2|TRBJ2-5
CASSPGLAGQTQYF
TGCGCCAGCAGCCCCGGACTAGCGGGTCAGACCCAGTACTTC
>TRBV28|NA|NA|TRBJ1-2
CASRQPEFYGYTF
TGTGCCAGCAGACAACCAGAATTCTATGGCTACACCTTC
>TRBV7-8|NA|TRBD1|TRBJ1-4
CASSPRTGGFANNEKLFF
TGTGCCAGCAGCCCAAGGACAGGGGGCTTTGCAAATAATGAAAAACTGTTTTTT
>TRBV9|NA|NA|TRBJ2-7
CASSRGPYEQYF
TGTGCCAGCAGCAGAGGTCCCTACGAGCAGTACTTC
>TRBV6-6|NA|NA|TRBJ2-1
CASSRTGHPFF
TGTGCCAGCAGCCGAACGGGACACCCGTTCTTC
>TRBV11-2|NA|NA|TRBJ2-7
CASSTAPGDNPSYEQYF
TGTGCCAGCAGCACAGCGCCAGGGGATAACCCCTCCTACGAGCAGTACTTC
>TRBV14|NA|NA|TRBJ1-6
CASGPSEYSPLHF
TGTGCCAGCGGTCCATCAGAATACTCACCCCTCCACTTT
>TRBV7-8|once|NA|TRBJ2-2
CASSSSYTGELFF
TGTGCCAGCAGCTCCTCTTACACCGGGGAGCTGTTTTTT
>TRBV18|NA|NA|TRBJ1-4
CASSPYPGVTTNEKLFF
TGTGCCAGCTCACCGTACCCGGGGGTAACAACTAATGAAAAACTGTTTTTT
>TRBV5-1|NA|NA|TRBJ1-2
CASSLKGEDYGYTF
TGCGCCAGCAGCTTGAAGGGGGAAGACTATGGCTACACCTTC
>TRBV30|NA|TRBD2|TRBJ2-7
CAWSVASGGDEQYF
TGTGCCTGGAGTGTGGCTAGCGGGGGGGACGAGCAGTACTTC